This T cell receptor beta chain emerged from a study of blood T cell repertoires in COVID-19. Some clones are missing from TCRdb's copy, which holds only in-frame ones; the method was immunoSEQ multiplex PCR. This table has approximately 180,000 clones, 65% to 80% appearing once. CDR1 is LGHDT, CDR2 YNNKEL, per germline (reference sequence). Trimming removed 5 bases at V and 4 bases at J, with 14 bases between. CDR3 length: 14 residues. V is TRBV3-1 (or the pseudogene TRBV3-2) and J is TRBJ1-2, with TRBD1 as a possible D gene (6 bases). The material sequenced was PBMCs or T cells enriched from blood (not recorded which). The receptor's source is a woman aged 45 to 65 with acute COVID-19. CDR3 in amino acids: CASSLRGILYGYTF. The CDR3 nucleotides read TGTGCCAGCAGCTTAAGGGGGATTCTCTATGGCTACACCTTC.